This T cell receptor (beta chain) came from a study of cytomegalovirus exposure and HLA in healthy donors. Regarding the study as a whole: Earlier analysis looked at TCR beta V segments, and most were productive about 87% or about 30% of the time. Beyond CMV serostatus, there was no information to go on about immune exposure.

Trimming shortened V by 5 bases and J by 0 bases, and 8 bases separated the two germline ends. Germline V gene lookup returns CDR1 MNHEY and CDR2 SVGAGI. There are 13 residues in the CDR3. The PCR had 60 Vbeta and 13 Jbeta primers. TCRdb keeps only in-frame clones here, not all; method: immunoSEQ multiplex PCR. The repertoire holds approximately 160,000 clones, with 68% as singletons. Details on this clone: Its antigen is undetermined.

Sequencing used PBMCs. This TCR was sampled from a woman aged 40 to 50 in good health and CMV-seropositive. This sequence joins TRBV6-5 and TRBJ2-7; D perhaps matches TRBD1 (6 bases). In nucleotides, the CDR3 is TGTGCCAGCAGTACGGACAGCTCCTACGAGCAGTACTTC. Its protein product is CASSTDSSYEQYF.